The clone carrying this T cell receptor (beta chain) was found once. Its antigen is as yet unknown. TCRdb keeps only in-frame clones here, not all; method: immunoSEQ multiplex PCR. This table holds some 2,400 clones, almost 70% found once. This sample stems from a study of circulating tumor DNA in untreated peripheral T-cell lymphoma. Study-level findings and limits: In about 76% of patients, tumor-specific clonotypes were identified.

With V trimmed by 4 bases and J by 4 bases, 13 bases remained unmatched. CDR3 length: 16 amino acids. Per germline, CDR1 SGHNT and CDR2 YENEEA. Sequenced: tumor tissue. This receptor was obtained from a human donor with peripheral T-cell lymphoma. The rearrangement uses TRBV11-3 and TRBJ2-7, with 7 bases fitting TRBD1. The CDR3 nucleotides read TGTGCCAGCAGCTCGCGGCAGGGGGTTTTATCTTACGAGCAGTACTTC. It is translated as CASSSRQGVLSYEQYF. Drawing the rest from reference TRBV11-3 and TRBJ2-7, the complete variable domain is EAGVVQSPRYKIIEKKQPVAFWCNPISGHNTLYWYLQNLGQGPELLIRYENEEAVDDSQLPKDRFSAERLKGVDSTLKIQPAELGDSAVYLCASSSRQGVLSYEQYFGPGTRLTVT.